Listed below are T cell receptor beta chains from one sample, sequenced in a study of shared clonotypes between healthy human individuals. Some clones are missing from TCRdb's copy, which holds only in-frame ones; the method was immunoSEQ multiplex PCR. The table has some 2.3 million clones, approximately 95% seen once. Input material: naive CD4+ T cells from PBMCs. The source is a man between 18 and 35 years old in good health. Some clones in this sample may be carry-over from other donors' samples. The CDR3 runs from the conserved cysteine through the conserved F or W. Each record gives: V gene, D gene, J gene, CDR3 length, clone size, CDR3 protein, CDR3 DNA. D genes are given only for firm matches. Clone sizes are given selectively: once, few, many, or a class where the clone is expanded.

TRBV2	.	TRBJ1-1	15	.	CASRGQRAGGTEAFF	TGTGCCAGCAGGGGACAAAGGGCCGGGGGCACTGAAGCTTTCTTT
TRBV28	TRBD1	TRBJ1-5	14	.	CASSQDRGREPQHF	TGTGCCAGCAGCCAAGACAGGGGGCGGGAGCCCCAGCATTTT
TRBV5-1	.	TRBJ2-3	15	.	CASSLPESSTDTQYF	TGCGCCAGCAGCTTGCCGGAGTCGAGCACAGATACGCAGTATTTT
TRBV7-3	TRBD2	TRBJ2-5	16	.	CASSLPGTSGQETQYF	TGTGCCAGCAGCTTACCCGGGACTAGCGGCCAAGAGACCCAGTACTTC
TRBV7-2	.	TRBJ2-2	13	.	CASSFQVDGELFF	TGTGCCAGCAGCTTTCAAGTCGACGGGGAGCTGTTTTTT
TRBV5-1	.	TRBJ2-3	12	.	CASSPSTDTQYF	TGCGCCAGCAGCCCAAGCACAGATACGCAGTATTTT
TRBV7-2	.	TRBJ2-1	12	.	CASSLVSRRQFF	TGTGCCAGCAGCTTAGTGAGCCGACGGCAGTTCTTC
TRBV5-1	.	TRBJ1-5	17	.	CASSLGASNHGNQPQHF	TGCGCCAGCAGCTTGGGAGCCTCCAACCATGGCAATCAGCCCCAGCATTTT
TRBV19	.	TRBJ2-7	13	.	CASSIRPDYEQYF	TGTGCCAGTAGTATACGGCCGGACTACGAGCAGTACTTC
TRBV6-5	.	TRBJ2-1	11	.	CASSYRGREFF	TGTGCCAGCAGTTACAGGGGCCGGGAGTTCTTC
TRBV5-8	.	TRBJ1-5	15	.	CASSLDGGRTQPQHF	TGTGCCAGCAGCTTGGATGGGGGGCGAACTCAGCCCCAGCATTTT
TRBV7-9	TRBD1	TRBJ1-1	14	.	CASSLTGGNTEAFF	TGTGCCAGCAGCTTAACAGGGGGAAACACTGAAGCTTTCTTT
TRBV20-1	.	TRBJ1-2	11	.	CSASREGGYTF	TGCAGTGCTAGCAGGGAAGGTGGCTACACCTTC
TRBV6-5	.	TRBJ2-3	16	.	CASSYGGGDSTDTQYF	TGTGCCAGCAGTTACGGGGGCGGGGATAGCACAGATACGCAGTATTTT
TRBV6-1	.	TRBJ1-2	15	once	CASSEKPWTDYGYTF	TGTGCCAGCAGTGAAAAGCCGTGGACAGACTATGGCTACACCTTC
TRBV7-2	TRBD2	TRBJ2-7	15	.	CASSLVWLAGVEQYF	TGTGCCAGCAGCTTAGTATGGCTAGCGGGAGTTGAGCAGTACTTC
TRBV9	.	TRBJ2-1	13	.	CASSVGLRNEQFF	TGTGCCAGCAGCGTAGGACTTCGCAATGAGCAGTTCTTC
TRBV6-5	.	TRBJ1-1	14	once	CASSYNRANTEAFF	TGTGCCAGCAGTTACAACAGGGCGAACACTGAAGCTTTCTTT
TRBV28	TRBD2	TRBJ2-3	14	.	CASSELARKDTQYF	TGTGCCAGCAGCGAACTAGCGAGGAAAGATACGCAGTATTTT
TRBV27	.	TRBJ2-6	17	once	CASSLYRIGSGANVLTF	TGTGCCAGCAGTTTATATCGGATTGGCTCTGGGGCCAACGTCCTGACTTTC
TRBV6-5	.	TRBJ1-4	9	once	CAVRRKLFF	TGTGCCGTACGGAGGAAACTGTTTTTT
TRBV6-5	.	TRBJ2-2	16	few	CASSYSGYPELGELFF	TGTGCCAGCAGTTACTCGGGTTACCCCGAACTGGGGGAGCTGTTTTTT
TRBV7-2	.	TRBJ1-5	12	few	CASSSPNQPQHF	TGTGCCAGCAGCTCGCCGAATCAGCCCCAGCATTTT
TRBV7-2	TRBD2	TRBJ2-7	15	.	CASSLGLAGTYEQYF	TGTGCCAGCAGCTTAGGGCTAGCGGGTACCTACGAGCAGTACTTC
TRBV2	TRBD1	TRBJ2-3	16	.	CASSGEGQRLTDTQYF	TGTGCCAGCAGTGGTGAGGGACAGCGGCTCACAGATACGCAGTATTTT